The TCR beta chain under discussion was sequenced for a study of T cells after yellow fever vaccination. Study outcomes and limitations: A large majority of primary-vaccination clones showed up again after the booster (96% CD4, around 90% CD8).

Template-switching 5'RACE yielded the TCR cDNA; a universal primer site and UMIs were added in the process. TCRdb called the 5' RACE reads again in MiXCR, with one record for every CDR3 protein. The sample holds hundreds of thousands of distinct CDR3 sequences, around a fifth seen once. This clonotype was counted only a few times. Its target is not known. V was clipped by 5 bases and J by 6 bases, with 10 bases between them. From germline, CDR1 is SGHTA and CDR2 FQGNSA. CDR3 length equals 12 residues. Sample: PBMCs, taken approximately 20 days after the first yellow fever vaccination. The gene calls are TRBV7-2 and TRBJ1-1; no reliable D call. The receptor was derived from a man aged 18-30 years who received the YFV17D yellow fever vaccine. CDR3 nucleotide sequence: TGTGCCAGCAGCACCGGGCATCCTGAAGCTTTCTTT. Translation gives CASSTGHPEAFF.